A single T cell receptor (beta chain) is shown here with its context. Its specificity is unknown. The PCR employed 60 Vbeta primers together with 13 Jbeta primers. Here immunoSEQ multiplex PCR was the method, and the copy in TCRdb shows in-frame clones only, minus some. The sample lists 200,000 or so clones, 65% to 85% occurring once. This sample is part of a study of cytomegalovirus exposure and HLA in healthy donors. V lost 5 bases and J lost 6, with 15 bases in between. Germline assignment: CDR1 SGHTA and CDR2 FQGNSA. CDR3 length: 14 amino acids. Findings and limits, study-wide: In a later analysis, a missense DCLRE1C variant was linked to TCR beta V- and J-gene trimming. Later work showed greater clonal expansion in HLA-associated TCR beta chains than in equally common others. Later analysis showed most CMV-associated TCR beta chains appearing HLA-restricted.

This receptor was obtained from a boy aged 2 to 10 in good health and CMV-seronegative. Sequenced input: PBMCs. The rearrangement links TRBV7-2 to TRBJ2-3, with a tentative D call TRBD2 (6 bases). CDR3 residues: CASSPAGRRDTQYF. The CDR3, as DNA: TGTGCCAGCAGCCCCGCGGGGCGAAGGGATACGCAGTATTTT.